The present T cell receptor beta chain was sequenced within a study of beta chain features in type 1 diabetes. The ends were cut back, 0 bases at V and 4 bases at J, with 11 bases in the middle. CDR1 and CDR2 from the germline V gene are SGDLS and YYNGEE. This CDR3 has 15 amino acids. The study reverse transcribed the entire isolated RNA, so it sequenced expressed TCRB transcripts. The method was immunoSEQ multiplex PCR; TCRdb's version includes in-frame clones alone and lacks a portion of them. Of more than 150,000 clones in the sample, around 10% were seen once. The sequenced material came from central memory CD4+ T cells from blood. The J gene is TRBJ1-3, the V gene TRBV9; a weak D match, TRBD1 (5 bases). This sequence was found in a man aged 18 to 35 in good health. The CDR3 reads CASSVEAGNGNTIYF. The CDR3 bases are TGTGCCAGCAGCGTAGAAGCAGGGAACGGAAACACCATATATTTT.